This T cell receptor beta chain was identified during a study of relationships among human T cell subsets. The CDR3 totals 13 residues. Germline V CDR1 and CDR2: SGHRS, YFSETQ. The V end lost 0 bases, the J end lost 4 bases, and 4 bases lay between the germline ends. Anti-CD45RO beads selected memory T cells out of the CD45RA-negative fraction. From mRNA, alpha and beta CDR3 regions were amplified using semiquantitative ARM-PCR. Exponential amplification used communal superprimers after tagged nested gene-specific primers in ARM-PCR. TCRdb recomputed calls from the multiplex PCR reads with MiXCR, one row per CDR3 protein. This table holds thousands of distinct CDR3 sequences, around 49% found once.

The sequencing input was memory T cells sorted from blood. V is TRBV5-1 and J is TRBJ2-2; D unresolved. The receptor was derived from a man aged 35-49 years in good health. The CDR3 protein is CASSLDGTGELFF. The CDR3 nucleotides read TGCGCCAGCAGCTTGGATGGCACCGGGGAGCTGTTTTTT.